These 27 T cell receptor beta chains were all obtained from the same sample, sequenced in a study of blood T cells in healthy people across ages. Primers used in a second PCR of about 6 to 12 cycles were a sample-barcoded 5' primer and a J-beta primer mix. TCRdb re-called the 5' RACE reads through MiXCR, storing one row per CDR3 protein. This sample has roughly 860,000 distinct CDR3 sequences, with under 80% found just once. The material sequenced was blood. All receptors derive from a man aged 30 to 39 in good health.

The rearrangement uses TRBV4-3 and TRBJ2-3, with TRBD2 matching 8 bases. After removal of 1 base from V and 4 bases from J, the junction contained 7 bases not matched to a gene. Germline CDR1 is LGHNA and CDR2 is YSLEER. The CDR3 loop spans 16 amino acids. CDR3 in amino acids: CASSQARRGDSDTQYF. CDR3 coding DNA: TGCGCCAGCAGCCAAGCTAGGCGGGGGGACTCAGATACGCAGTATTTT.

This clonotype has more than one count but fewer than ten. This chain joins TRBV29-1 and TRBJ1-2; 9 bases are a match to TRBD1. The CDR3 extends over 13 amino acids. V was clipped by 7 bases and J by 2 bases; unmatched bases: 5. Germline V gene data show CDR1 as SQVTM and CDR2 as ANQGSEA. CDR3 coding DNA: TGCAGCGCCACCGGGACAGGGAACTATGGCTACACCTTC. Translation gives CSATGTGNYGYTF.

This clonotype was seen a few times. The chain has TRBV7-2 and TRBJ2-1; 11 nucleotides match TRBD2. The V gene's germline CDR1 is SGHTA and CDR2 FQGNSA. This CDR3 is 16 amino acids long. J was trimmed by 9 bases and V by 3 bases; bases with no gene match: 10. The CDR3: CASSFFSGGAGSEQFF. CDR3 nucleotides: TGTGCCAGCAGCTTCTTTAGCGGGGGGGCCGGGAGTGAGCAGTTCTTC.

This clonotype was observed a handful of times. This chain joins TRBV2 and TRBJ2-5; D is undetermined. CDR3 length equals 9 residues. Trimming shortened V by 5 bases and J by 6 bases, and 1 base separated the two germline ends. Germline-derived CDR1 and CDR2 are SNHLY and FYNNEI. This chain's CDR3 is CASSQTQYF. The CDR3, as DNA: TGTGCCAGCAGTCAGACCCAGTACTTC.

CDR3 in amino acids: CSAEQRGATDEQYF. The CDR3 DNA is TGCAGTGCTGAGCAGCGGGGGGCGACGGATGAGCAGTACTTC. V usage is TRBV20-1 and J usage is TRBJ2-7; 9 bases are a match to TRBD2. The ends lost 5 bases at V and 7 bases at J; junction bases unmatched: 12. Germline V gene sequence: CDR1 DFQATT, CDR2 SNEGSKA (reference sequence). The CDR3 has 14 residues.

J is TRBJ2-7 and V is TRBV20-1, with D perhaps assigned TRBD1 or TRBD2 (7 bases each). Trimming removed 6 bases at V and 3 bases at J, with 15 bases between. In germline, CDR1 is DFQATT, CDR2 SNEGSKA (reference sequence). CDR3 size: 13 residues. CDR3 residues: CSARQGGFYEQYF. CDR3 nucleotide sequence: TGCAGTGCGCGACAGGGAGGGTTCTACGAGCAGTACTTC.

This clonotype is a singleton in its sample. The chain carries TRBV6-5 and TRBJ2-7; 12 bases line up with TRBD2. V was clipped by 7 bases and J by 3 bases; unmatched bases: 7. The CDR3 extends over 15 amino acids. Germline CDR1 MNHEY, CDR2 SVGAGI. The CDR3 bases are TGTGCCAGCAAAGGACTAGCGGGGATCGGCTACGAGCAGTACTTC. Protein: CASKGLAGIGYEQYF.

This chain links TRBV4-1 with TRBJ2-3, with D hard to call. Trimming pared 6 bases from V and 6 bases from J, leaving 13 bases between. This CDR3 is 13 amino acids long. CDR1 is MGHRA, CDR2 YSYEKL, per germline. DNA for the CDR3: TGCGCCAGCAGTCGGGTCGGGCCGGATACGCAGTATTTT. The encoded protein is CASSRVGPDTQYF.

J is TRBJ2-5 and V is TRBV6-2 or TRBV6-3; D is perhaps TRBD1 (6 bases). TRBJ2-7 matches the DNA end more closely, so the J call is doubtful. Germline V lookup: CDR1 MNHEY, CDR2 SVGEGT. The CDR3 runs 19 residues. DNA of the CDR3: TGTGCCAGCAGTTATACATGGAGCCCTCACAGGGAAGAGATCTACGAGCAGTACTTC. Translated, it gives CASSYTWSPHREEIYEQYF.

This clonotype was picked up one time. The chain has TRBV4-2 and TRBJ2-5; a weak D match, TRBD2 (6 bases). This CDR3 has 14 amino acids. The ends were cut back, 0 bases at V and 5 bases at J, with 10 bases in the middle. Germline-derived CDR1 and CDR2 are LGHNA and YNFKEQ. Here the CDR3 reads CASSQELGGETQYF. The CDR3, as DNA: TGTGCCAGCAGCCAAGAATTGGGGGGTGAGACCCAGTACTTC.

This clonotype is a singleton in its sample. The rearrangement joins TRBV7-3 to TRBJ2-3, with 10 bases fitting TRBD2. J lost 0 bases, V lost 4 bases, and 4 bases had no gene match. The CDR3 totals 16 residues. Germline V gives CDR1 SGHTA, CDR2 FQGTGA. The CDR3 DNA sequence: TGTGCCAGCAGCTCAAGAGCGGGGGGGAGCACAGATACGCAGTATTTT. Protein product: CASSSRAGGSTDTQYF.

The chain has TRBV6-1 and TRBJ1-4; 12 positions agree with TRBD1. This CDR3 region has 15 residues. Germline V gives CDR1 MNHNS, CDR2 SASEGT. Trimming at V came to 6 bases and at J to 10 bases, leaving 9 bases not matched to a gene. The CDR3 protein is CASSAGQGAVVKLFF. CDR3 nucleotides: TGTGCCAGCAGCGCGGGACAGGGGGCCGTGGTAAAACTGTTTTTT.

This rearrangement joins TRBV9 to TRBJ1-2; D uncertain. The germline gives CDR1 SGDLS, CDR2 YYNGEE. This CDR3 spans 14 amino acids. Trimming left V 0 bases short and J 4 bases short, with 10 bases between. The CDR3 nucleotides are TGTGCCAGCAGCGTAGGACCAGGAACCTATGGCTACACCTTC. Translating gives CASSVGPGTYGYTF.

V usage is TRBV9 and J usage is TRBJ2-4, with D perhaps assigned TRBD1 or TRBD2 (6 bases each). The J call is uncertain, as TRBJ2-7 better fits the DNA end. Germline assignment: CDR1 SGDLS and CDR2 YYNGEE. The CDR3 extends over 16 amino acids. CDR3 sequence reads: CASSSRAGTNFYEQYF. DNA of the CDR3: TGTGCCAGCAGCTCCAGGGCGGGGACAAACTTCTACGAGCAGTACTTC.

The chain uses TRBV11-2 and TRBJ2-3; the match to TRBD2 covers 9 bases. V trimming: 5 bases; J trimming: 0 bases; junction bases outside the gene matches: 6. This CDR3 region has 16 residues. CDR1 and CDR2 from the germline V gene are SGHAT and FQNNGV. CDR3 in amino acids: CASSETSGYSTDTQYF. The CDR3 DNA sequence: TGTGCCAGCAGCGAAACTAGCGGGTACAGCACAGATACGCAGTATTTT. The entire variable domain, with the rest obtained from reference TRBV11-2 and TRBJ2-3, is as follows: EAGVAQSPRYKIIEKRQSVAFWCNPISGHATLYWYQQILGQGPKLLIQFQNNGVVDDSQLPKDRFSAERLKGVDSTLKIQPAKLEDSAVYLCASSETSGYSTDTQYFGPGTRLTVL.

The V gene is TRBV7-2, the J gene TRBJ2-5; D call uncertain. Near its end, the DNA agrees better with TRBJ2-7, so the J call may be wrong. Germline V gives CDR1 SGHTA, CDR2 FQGNSA. The CDR3 spans 14 residues. CDR3 amino acids: CASSLALHTGEQYF. CDR3 DNA sequence: TGTGCCAGCAGCTTAGCCCTTCACACGGGCGAGCAGTACTTC.

The rearrangement joins TRBV3-1 to TRBJ2-4; D remains unclear. The J call may be incorrect, as the DNA end agrees better with TRBJ2-7. Germline values: CDR1 LGHDT, CDR2 YNNKEL (reference sequence). This CDR3 is 15 amino acids long. The CDR3 DNA sequence: TGTGCCAGCAGCCGAGGACGAAGAACTCGGTTCGAGCAGTACTTC. It yields the protein CASSRGRRTRFEQYF.

The chain uses TRBV25-1 and TRBJ2-5; 7 bases align to TRBD1. The CDR3 is made up of 13 amino acids. The trim removed 8 bases at V and 7 bases at J, leaving 10 bases unmatched. Germline-derived CDR1 and CDR2 are MGHDK and SYGVNS. This chain's CDR3 is CASEPGQRGTQYF. In DNA, the CDR3 is TGTGCCAGCGAACCGGGACAGCGTGGGACCCAGTACTTC. The full variable domain, rest sourced from reference TRBV25-1 and TRBJ2-5, is EADIYQTPRYLVIGTGKKITLECSQTMGHDKMYWYQQDPGMELHLIHYSYGVNSTEKGDLSSESTVSRIRTEHFPLTLESARPSHTSQYLCASEPGQRGTQYFGPGTRLLVL.

V and J are TRBV4-3 and TRBJ2-1; 10 bases line up with TRBD2. From germline, CDR1 is LGHNA and CDR2 YSLEER. V shed 0 bases, J shed 5 bases, and the junction held 4 bases outside the gene matches. This CDR3 is 16 amino acids long. CDR3 in amino acids: CASSQDLLAGNNEQFF. The CDR3, as DNA: TGCGCCAGCAGCCAAGATCTACTAGCGGGGAACAATGAGCAGTTCTTC.

V gene TRBV7-9 combines with J gene TRBJ2-5, with D possibly TRBD1 on 6 matching bases. This CDR3 is 14 amino acids long. V was pared by 2 bases and J by 5 bases, with 12 bases between. Germline V gives CDR1 SEHNR, CDR2 FQNEAQ (reference sequence). The CDR3 protein is CASSLWAGVETQYF. The CDR3 nucleotides are TGTGCCAGCAGCTTATGGGCAGGGGTTGAGACCCAGTACTTC.

V is TRBV27 and J is TRBJ1-2, with TRBD1 identical over 10 bases. V trimming: 6 bases; J trimming: 6 bases; junction bases outside the gene matches: 10. Germline values: CDR1 MNHEY, CDR2 SMNVEV (reference sequence). CDR3 length: 15 amino acids. CDR3 sequence (DNA): TGTGCCAGCAGACTCGGGACAGGGGCGGGGGATGGCTACACCTTC. Its protein is CASRLGTGAGDGYTF.

There are a few counts of this clonotype. CDR3 loop: CASSTTGQPQHF. The DNA of the CDR3 is TGTGCCAGCAGTACCACAGGCCAGCCCCAGCATTTT. The rearrangement joins TRBV6-5 to TRBJ1-5; possible D gene TRBD1, 5 bases. This CDR3 is 12 amino acids long. Germline V gene data show CDR1 as MNHEY and CDR2 as SVGAGI. Trimming cost V 5 bases and J 7 bases, with 9 bases left between them.

This rearrangement joins TRBV6-5 to TRBJ2-5, with no clear D. CDR3 length: 15 amino acids. Germline-derived CDR1 and CDR2 are MNHEY and SVGAGI. The ends were cut back, 0 bases at V and 1 base at J, with 9 bases in the middle. CDR3 amino acids: CASSYSLASQETQYF. The CDR3 DNA sequence: TGTGCCAGCAGTTACTCCCTTGCTAGCCAAGAGACCCAGTACTTC.

This clonotype has only a few counts. The rearrangement joins TRBV12-3 or TRBV12-4 to TRBJ2-3; possibly TRBD1 for D (6 bases). Between the trimmed V and J ends, which lost 6 bases and 5 bases, there was a span of 18 bases. The CDR3 length is 15 residues. CDR3 DNA: TGTGCCAGCAGGGTATCTGGGGTAGGGGGAGATACGCAGTATTTT. It is translated as CASRVSGVGGDTQYF.

The chain carries TRBV2 and TRBJ2-1; D may be TRBD1 (5 bases). CDR3 length equals 15 residues. Germline V CDR1 and CDR2: SNHLY, FYNNEI. Trimming removed 2 bases from V and 7 bases from J, with 15 bases in between. The CDR3 DNA sequence: TGTGCCAGCAGTGAACAGGGCCAATACGGGAATGAGCAGTTCTTC. This sequence encodes CASSEQGQYGNEQFF.

V usage is TRBV6-1 and J usage is TRBJ2-3; 8 nucleotides match TRBD1. Trimming at V came to 7 bases and at J to 4 bases, leaving 7 bases not matched to a gene. CDR1 and CDR2 (germline): MNHNS, SASEGT. The CDR3 runs to 14 residues. CDR3 in amino acids: CASTSGQDSDTQYF. For the CDR3, the DNA is TGTGCCAGCACTTCGGGACAGGATTCAGATACGCAGTATTTT.

Only a few counts were recorded for this clonotype. The rearrangement uses TRBV7-2 and TRBJ2-5, with a weak D call TRBD1 (6 bases). Germline V gives CDR1 SGHTA, CDR2 FQGNSA. The CDR3 covers 11 residues. V dropped 7 bases and J dropped 5 bases, with 8 bases sitting between them. The CDR3 spells CASTQGETQYF. CDR3 in DNA: TGTGCCAGCACCCAGGGGGAGACCCAGTACTTC.